Below are 2 T cell receptor beta chains sequenced from a single sample in a study of T-cell reconstitution after alpha-beta-depleted transplantation in children. Preparation of the TCRbeta library involved a method that used unique molecular identifiers. TCRdb passed the PCR reads through MiXCR, listing each CDR3 protein once. The sample has over 550,000 distinct CDR3 sequences; over 9.5% are singletons. Specimen: PBMCs from the stem cell graft donor, collected from the stem cell graft. All receptors come from a human donor who donated a stem cell graft to a child with acute myeloid leukemia.

This clonotype was detected a few times. The J gene is TRBJ2-5, the V gene TRBV7-2, with 9 bases matching TRBD2. V lost 5 bases, J lost 5 bases, and 12 bases stayed unmatched. CDR3 length equals 16 residues. CDR1 SGHTA and CDR2 FQGNSA come from the germline V gene. Here the CDR3 reads CASSPRGSGSSETQYF. Written as DNA, the CDR3 is TGTGCCAGCAGCCCAAGAGGTAGCGGGAGTTCCGAGACCCAGTACTTC.

This clonotype was found many times. The chain combines TRBV29-1 with TRBJ2-1; the match to TRBD2 covers 9 bases. Trimming at V came to 4 bases and at J to 5 bases, leaving 9 bases not matched to a gene. The germline V gene has CDR1 SQVTM and CDR2 ANQGSEA. The CDR3 runs 15 residues. The CDR3 DNA follows: TGCAGCGTTGGCGCGGGAGGGCCTGGCCACAATGAGCAGTTCTTC. Translated: CSVGAGGPGHNEQFF.